Each of the 2 T cell receptor beta chains below was sequenced from the same sample in a study of control samples from healthy donors and cancer patients. Clones were read by immunoSEQ multiplex PCR, and TCRdb kept only the in-frame ones, dropping some. This specimen shows fewer than 200,000 clones; the ten leading clones hold more than 2%. Material for sequencing was blood. The receptors were sampled from a woman aged 25 to 45 in good health.

The J gene is TRBJ2-5, the V gene TRBV7-2; either TRBD1 or TRBD2 may supply D (6 bases each). The CDR3 sequence is 15 residues long. V was pared by 2 bases and J by 6 bases, with 16 bases between. The germline gives CDR1 SGHTA, CDR2 FQGNSA. The CDR3 nucleotides are TGTGCCAGCAGCTTAAGGGGCGGGACACACCAGACCCAGTACTTC. Translating gives CASSLRGGTHQTQYF.

The V call is TRBV7-8, the J call TRBJ1-1, with D possibly TRBD1 on 5 matching bases. Trimming left V 1 base short and J 10 bases short, with 10 bases between. The germline CDR1 and CDR2 sequences are SGHVS and FQNEAQ. This CDR3 has 12 amino acids. The CDR3 bases are TGTGCCAGCAGCTTAGGACGGGGGATAGCTTTCTTT. It encodes CASSLGRGIAFF.